These T cell receptor beta chains were read from a single sample in a study of early T cells in non-severe SARS-CoV-2 infection. A single record per CDR3 protein comes from TCRdb applying MiXCR to the 5' RACE reads. The table includes 70,000 to 85,000 distinct CDR3 sequences, 10% to 15% detected once. Sequenced material: whole blood. These receptors were obtained from an adult who was a healthcare worker with PCR-confirmed SARS-CoV-2 infection or an uninfected control (not recorded which). Each CDR3 is given with its conserved first and last residue. The order of the fields is clone size, J gene, CDR3 length, D gene, V gene, CDR3 protein, CDR3 DNA. The D gene is left open where the match is weak. Clone size, where shown, is once, few, many, or a class for clones that have expanded.

many | TRBJ2-1 | 15 | TRBD2 | TRBV5-1 | CASSLLAAAYNEQFF | TGCGCCAGCAGCTTACTAGCGGCCGCTTACAATGAGCAGTTCTTC
. | TRBJ2-3 | 16 | . | TRBV6-2/TRBV6-3 | CASTLGPDYLTDTQYF | TGTGCCAGCACCTTAGGCCCCGACTATCTCACAGATACGCAGTATTTT
few | TRBJ2-7 | 14 | TRBD1 | TRBV28 | CASRSDREGYEQYF | TGTGCCAGCAGATCAGACAGGGAAGGGTACGAGCAGTACTTC
. | TRBJ2-3 | 14 | TRBD2 | TRBV7-9 | CASMELAGQDTQYF | TGTGCCAGCATGGAACTAGCGGGACAGGATACGCAGTATTTT
few | TRBJ2-1 | 13 | TRBD1 | TRBV29-1 | CTTLTAGGNEQFF | TGCACCACGTTGACGGCAGGGGGTAATGAGCAGTTCTTC
many | TRBJ2-7 | 14 | TRBD1 | TRBV9 | CASSVGQGYYEQYF | TGTGCCAGCAGCGTGGGACAGGGGTACTACGAGCAGTACTTC
many | TRBJ2-1 | 12 | . | TRBV29-1 | CSVLQNNNEQFF | TGCAGCGTTCTGCAAAACAACAATGAGCAGTTCTTC
few | TRBJ1-1 | 15 | . | TRBV28 | CASSPNEGRSTEAFF | TGTGCCAGCAGTCCTAACGAGGGTCGGTCCACTGAAGCTTTCTTT
. | TRBJ2-7 | 15 | . | TRBV5-1 | CASSQNREVGYEQYF | TGCGCCAGCAGCCAAAACAGGGAGGTAGGGTACGAGCAGTACTTC
many | TRBJ2-1 | 17 | TRBD1 | TRBV7-9 | CASSPGLRGLGNNEQFF | TGTGCCAGCAGCCCGGGCCTAAGGGGGCTAGGTAACAATGAGCAGTTCTTC
many | TRBJ2-7 | 13 | . | TRBV5-1 | CASSLGEYYEQYF | TGCGCCAGCAGCTTGGGGGAGTACTACGAGCAGTACTTC
many | TRBJ2-7 | 14 | . | TRBV24-1 | CATSVTGSRNEQYF | TGTGCCACCAGTGTGACAGGCAGCCGGAACGAGCAGTACTTC
. | TRBJ1-4 | 16 | . | TRBV4-1 | CASSQDKRTTNEKLFF | TGCGCCAGCAGCCAAGATAAACGAACAACTAATGAAAAACTGTTTTTT
. | TRBJ2-3 | 14 | . | TRBV7-9 | CASSPDAGPGTQYF | TGTGCCAGCAGCCCGGACGCCGGACCGGGTACGCAGTATTTT
many | TRBJ2-2 | 15 | . | TRBV5-1 | CASSFRDLDTGELFF | TGCGCCAGCAGCTTCCGGGACTTAGACACCGGGGAGCTGTTTTTT
few | TRBJ2-2 | 14 | . | TRBV28 | CASRPGESTGELFF | TGTGCCAGCAGGCCGGGGGAGAGTACCGGGGAGCTGTTTTTT
few | TRBJ2-7 | 15 | TRBD1 | TRBV6-5 | CASSYRDRGRSGQYF | TGTGCCAGCAGTTACCGCGACAGGGGCCGGTCAGGGCAGTACTTC
many | TRBJ2-3 | 14 | TRBD2 | TRBV20-1 | CSARATSGTDTQYF | TGCAGTGCTAGAGCGACTAGCGGCACAGATACGCAGTATTTT
. | TRBJ2-7 | 15 | . | TRBV6-5 | CASTPYRGGGYEQYF | TGTGCCAGCACCCCCTACCGGGGAGGTGGCTACGAGCAGTACTTC
. | TRBJ1-3 | 14 | . | TRBV29-1 | CSVVAGVSGNTIYF | TGCAGCGTGGTAGCAGGGGTCTCTGGAAACACCATATATTTT
. | TRBJ2-1 | 15 | TRBD1 | TRBV2 | CASSTLGQGANEQFF | TGTGCCAGCAGTACCCTAGGACAGGGGGCCAATGAGCAGTTCTTC
few | TRBJ1-3 | 15 | . | TRBV6-5 | CASSLDRSSGNTIYF | TGTGCCAGCAGTTTAGACAGGAGCTCTGGAAACACCATATATTTT
many | TRBJ1-1 | 18 | . | TRBV3-1 | CASSQLPGLGSVNTEAFF | TGTGCCAGCAGCCAACTCCCCGGACTCGGATCGGTGAACACTGAAGCTTTCTTT
many | TRBJ2-2 | 15 | TRBD1 | TRBV6-1 | CASRIQTGAAGELFF | TGTGCCAGCAGAATCCAGACAGGGGCCGCCGGGGAGCTGTTTTTT
few | TRBJ2-7 | 16 | TRBD1 | TRBV10-3 | CANRPLSGTGTYEQYF | TGTGCCAACCGGCCTCTCTCCGGGACAGGGACCTACGAGCAGTACTTC
many | TRBJ2-1 | 14 | . | TRBV2 | CASSHSGTLNEQFF | TGTGCCAGCAGTCACTCCGGGACTCTCAATGAGCAGTTCTTC
many | TRBJ1-2 | 14 | TRBD1 | TRBV5-3 | CARSVGQGNYGYTF | TGTGCCAGAAGCGTGGGACAGGGTAACTATGGCTACACCTTC
many | TRBJ2-3 | 14 | . | TRBV19 | CASSQVGEKDTQYF | TGTGCCAGTAGTCAAGTGGGCGAAAAAGATACGCAGTATTTT
many | TRBJ2-5 | 14 | TRBD2 | TRBV7-7 | CASSFRGVQETQYF | TGTGCCAGCAGCTTCCGGGGGGTACAAGAGACCCAGTACTTC
many | TRBJ2-7 | 15 | . | TRBV14 | CASSPAGLANYEQYF | TGTGCCAGCAGCCCGGCCGGGCTAGCGAACTACGAGCAGTACTTC
few | TRBJ2-7 | 14 | TRBD1 | TRBV19 | CASSPRTGTYEQYF | TGTGCCAGTAGTCCAAGGACAGGTACCTACGAGCAGTACTTC
few | TRBJ2-1 | 15 | TRBD2 | TRBV20-1 | CSARDSTSVYNEQFF | TGCAGTGCTAGAGATAGCACTAGCGTTTACAATGAGCAGTTCTTC
few | TRBJ2-7 | 15 | TRBD1 | TRBV19 | CASSITGTGGNEQYF | TGTGCCAGTAGTATAACCGGGACAGGGGGAAACGAGCAGTACTTC
many | TRBJ2-2 | 16 | . | TRBV7-8 | CASSATWVRNTGELFF | TGTGCCAGCAGCGCGACGTGGGTTCGGAACACCGGGGAGCTGTTTTTT
many | TRBJ2-1 | 14 | . | TRBV20-1 | CSAKKHPPYNEQFF | TGCAGTGCCAAGAAACACCCCCCCTACAATGAGCAGTTCTTC
. | TRBJ2-1 | 18 | . | TRBV11-2 | CASSLEGGSGPTYNEQFF | TGTGCCAGCAGCTTAGAGGGGGGCTCCGGGCCCACCTACAATGAGCAGTTCTTC
. | TRBJ1-2 | 13 | TRBD1 | TRBV7-6 | CASSLGTGEGYTF | TGTGCCAGCAGCTTAGGGACAGGGGAGGGCTACACCTTC
few | TRBJ2-2 | 15 | . | TRBV7-9 | CASSLIEAGTGELFF | TGTGCCAGCAGCTTAATAGAAGCAGGCACCGGGGAGCTGTTTTTT
many | TRBJ2-3 | 17 | . | TRBV20-1 | CSASHRDNEKPTDTQYF | TGCAGTGCTTCCCACAGGGATAACGAAAAACCCACAGATACGCAGTATTTT
many | TRBJ2-2 | 15 | TRBD2 | TRBV15 | CATSRGLADTGELFF | TGTGCCACCAGCAGGGGACTAGCAGACACCGGGGAGCTGTTTTTT
. | TRBJ2-5 | 14 | . | TRBV29-1 | CSVGSTTELETQYF | TGCAGCGTTGGGTCGACCACGGAGTTGGAGACCCAGTACTTC
. | TRBJ2-6 | 16 | . | TRBV7-9 | CASSLGGTAGANVLTF | TGTGCCAGCAGCTTAGGAGGGACGGCTGGGGCCAACGTCCTGACTTTC
many | TRBJ1-1 | 13 | . | TRBV28 | CASRSQMNTEAFF | TGTGCCAGCAGGTCACAGATGAACACTGAAGCTTTCTTT
many | TRBJ2-7 | 15 | TRBD1 | TRBV15 | CATSRAGTGSPEQYF | TGTGCCACCAGCAGGGCCGGGACAGGTTCTCCCGAGCAGTACTTC
many | TRBJ2-1 | 16 | TRBD2 | TRBV11-2 | CASSRMGLAGEGEQFF | TGTGCCAGCAGCCGAATGGGACTAGCGGGAGAGGGTGAGCAGTTCTTC
. | TRBJ1-3 | 15 | . | TRBV15 | CATSELGTGGNTIYF | TGTGCCACCAGCGAGCTTGGGACGGGTGGAAACACCATATATTTT
many | TRBJ1-5 | 14 | . | TRBV19 | CASSGRPGNQPQHF | TGTGCCAGTAGTGGACGGCCGGGAAATCAGCCCCAGCATTTT
many | TRBJ1-1 | 14 | . | TRBV20-1 | CSAAPRITGAEAFF | TGCAGTGCTGCCCCAAGAATAACAGGCGCTGAAGCTTTCTTT
many | TRBJ2-4 | 12 | TRBD1 | TRBV29-1 | CSVGDRADIQYF | TGCAGCGTTGGAGACAGGGCTGACATTCAGTACTTC
many | TRBJ2-3 | 16 | . | TRBV20-1 | CSLPRGGISSTDTQYF | TGCAGCCTGCCCAGGGGGGGGATTTCTAGCACAGATACGCAGTATTTT
. | TRBJ1-2 | 15 | TRBD1 | TRBV11-2 | CASSLNRGLDYGYTF | TGTGCCAGCAGCCTTAACAGGGGATTAGACTATGGCTACACCTTC
few | TRBJ2-2 | 19 | . | TRBV28 | CASSSPHPSGAGDTGELFF | TGTGCCAGCAGTTCCCCCCACCCGTCGGGTGCCGGGGACACCGGGGAGCTGTTTTTT
few | TRBJ2-3 | 17 | TRBD2 | TRBV19 | CASSWTSGKGGTDTQYF | TGTGCCAGTAGTTGGACTAGCGGCAAAGGTGGCACAGATACGCAGTATTTT